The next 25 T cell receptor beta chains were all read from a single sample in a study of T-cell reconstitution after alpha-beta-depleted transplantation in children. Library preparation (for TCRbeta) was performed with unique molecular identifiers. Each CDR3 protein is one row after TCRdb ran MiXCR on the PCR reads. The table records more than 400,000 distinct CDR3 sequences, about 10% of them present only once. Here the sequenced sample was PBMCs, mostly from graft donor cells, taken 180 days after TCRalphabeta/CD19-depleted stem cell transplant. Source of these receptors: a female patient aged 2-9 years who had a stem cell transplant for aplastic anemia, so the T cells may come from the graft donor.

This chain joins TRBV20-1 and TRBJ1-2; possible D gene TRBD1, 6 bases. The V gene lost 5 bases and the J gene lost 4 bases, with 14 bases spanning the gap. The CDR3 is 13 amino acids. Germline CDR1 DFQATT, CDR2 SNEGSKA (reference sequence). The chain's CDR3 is CSASGHNSYGYTF. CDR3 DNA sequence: TGCAGTGCTTCGGGACACAACAGCTATGGCTACACCTTC.

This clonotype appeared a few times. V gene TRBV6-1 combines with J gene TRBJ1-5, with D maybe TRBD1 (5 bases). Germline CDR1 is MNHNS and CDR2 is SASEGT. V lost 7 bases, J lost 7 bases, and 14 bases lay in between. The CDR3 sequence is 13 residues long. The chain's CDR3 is CASMGPGHQPQHF. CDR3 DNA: TGTGCCAGCATGGGGCCGGGGCACCAGCCCCAGCATTTT.

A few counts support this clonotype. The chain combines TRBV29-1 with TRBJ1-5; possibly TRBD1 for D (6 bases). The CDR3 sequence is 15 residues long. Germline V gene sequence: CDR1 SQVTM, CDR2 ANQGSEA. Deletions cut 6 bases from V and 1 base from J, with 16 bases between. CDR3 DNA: TGCAGCGTGAGCTTGGGGGGCAGCAGCAATCAGCCCCAGCATTTT. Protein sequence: CSVSLGGSSNQPQHF.

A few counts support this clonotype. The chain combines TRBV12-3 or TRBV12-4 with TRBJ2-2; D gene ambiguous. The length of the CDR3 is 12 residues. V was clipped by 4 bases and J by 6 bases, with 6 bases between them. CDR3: CASSYSPGELFF. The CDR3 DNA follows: TGTGCCAGCAGTTACTCTCCCGGGGAGCTGTTTTTT.

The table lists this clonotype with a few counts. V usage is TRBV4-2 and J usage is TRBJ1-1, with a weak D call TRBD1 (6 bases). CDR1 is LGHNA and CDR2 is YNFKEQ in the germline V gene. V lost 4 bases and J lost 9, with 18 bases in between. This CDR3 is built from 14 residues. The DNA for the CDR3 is TGTGCCAGCAGCCCCTCCGGGGGCAGGGGCAAAGCTTTCTTT. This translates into CASSPSGGRGKAFF.

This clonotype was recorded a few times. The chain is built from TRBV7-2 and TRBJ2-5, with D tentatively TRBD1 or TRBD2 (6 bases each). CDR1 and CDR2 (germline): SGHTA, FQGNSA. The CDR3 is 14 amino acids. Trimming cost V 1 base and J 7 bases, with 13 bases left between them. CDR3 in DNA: TGTGCCAGCAGCTTAGTTGAGGGGGGAGGGACCCAGTACTTC. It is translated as CASSLVEGGGTQYF.

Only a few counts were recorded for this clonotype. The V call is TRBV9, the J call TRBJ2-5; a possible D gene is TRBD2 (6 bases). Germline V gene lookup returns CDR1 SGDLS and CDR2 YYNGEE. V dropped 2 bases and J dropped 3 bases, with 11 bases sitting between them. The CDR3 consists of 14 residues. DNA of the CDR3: TGTGCCAGCAGCGTGCCGGGAGCGAAAGAGACCCAGTACTTC. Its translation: CASSVPGAKETQYF.

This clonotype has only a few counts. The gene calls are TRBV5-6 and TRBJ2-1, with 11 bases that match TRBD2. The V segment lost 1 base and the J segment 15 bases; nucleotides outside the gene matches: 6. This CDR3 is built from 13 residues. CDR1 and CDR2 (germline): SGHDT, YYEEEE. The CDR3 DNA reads TGTGCCAGCAGCTTGAGACTAGCGGGATGGGGGTTCTTC. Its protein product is CASSLRLAGWGFF.

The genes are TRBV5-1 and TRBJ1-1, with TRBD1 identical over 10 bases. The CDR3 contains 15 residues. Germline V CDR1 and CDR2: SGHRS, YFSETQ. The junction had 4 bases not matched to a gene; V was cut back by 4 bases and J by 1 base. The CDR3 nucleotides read TGCGCCAGCAGCGAGGGGACAGGGGCGAACACTGAAGCTTTCTTT. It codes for CASSEGTGANTEAFF.

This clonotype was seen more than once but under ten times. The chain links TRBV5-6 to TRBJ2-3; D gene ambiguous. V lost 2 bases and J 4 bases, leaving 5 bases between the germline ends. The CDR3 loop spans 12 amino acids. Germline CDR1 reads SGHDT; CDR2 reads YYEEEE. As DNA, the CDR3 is TGTGCCAGCAGCTTCCCAGCAGATACGCAGTATTTT. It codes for CASSFPADTQYF.

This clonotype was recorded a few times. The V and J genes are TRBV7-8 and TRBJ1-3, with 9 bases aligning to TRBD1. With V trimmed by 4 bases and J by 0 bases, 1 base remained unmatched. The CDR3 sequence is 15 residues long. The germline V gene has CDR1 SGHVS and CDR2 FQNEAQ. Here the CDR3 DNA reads TGTGCCAGCAGCTGGGACAGGGTCTCTGGAAACACCATATATTTT. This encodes CASSWDRVSGNTIYF.

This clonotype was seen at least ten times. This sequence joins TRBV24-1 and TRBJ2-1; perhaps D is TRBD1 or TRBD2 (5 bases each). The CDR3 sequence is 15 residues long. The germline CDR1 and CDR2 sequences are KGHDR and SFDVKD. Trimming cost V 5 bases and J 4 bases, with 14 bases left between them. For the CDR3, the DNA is TGTGCCACCAGTGGTCAACCGGGACGGTACAATGAGCAGTTCTTC. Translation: CATSGQPGRYNEQFF.

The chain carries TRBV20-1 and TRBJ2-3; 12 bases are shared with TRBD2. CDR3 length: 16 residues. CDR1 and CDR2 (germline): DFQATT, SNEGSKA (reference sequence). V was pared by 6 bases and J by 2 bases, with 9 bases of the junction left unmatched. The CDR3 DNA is TGCAGTGCAGATACAGCTAGCGGGAGGGTCACAGATACGCAGTATTTT. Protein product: CSADTASGRVTDTQYF.

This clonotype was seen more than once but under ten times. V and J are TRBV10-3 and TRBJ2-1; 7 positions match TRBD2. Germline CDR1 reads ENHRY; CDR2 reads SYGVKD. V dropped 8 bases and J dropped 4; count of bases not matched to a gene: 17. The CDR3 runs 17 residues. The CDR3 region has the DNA TGTGCCATCTGGGCTAGCGGTCGTACGAGGGCATACAATGAGCAGTTCTTC. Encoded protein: CAIWASGRTRAYNEQFF.

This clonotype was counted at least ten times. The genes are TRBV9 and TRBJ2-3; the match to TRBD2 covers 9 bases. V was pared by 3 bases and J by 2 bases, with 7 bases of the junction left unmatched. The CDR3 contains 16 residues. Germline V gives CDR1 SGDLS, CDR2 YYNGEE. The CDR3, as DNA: TGTGCCAGCAGCGGTATAGCGGGAGACCTCACAGATACGCAGTATTTT. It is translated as CASSGIAGDLTDTQYF.

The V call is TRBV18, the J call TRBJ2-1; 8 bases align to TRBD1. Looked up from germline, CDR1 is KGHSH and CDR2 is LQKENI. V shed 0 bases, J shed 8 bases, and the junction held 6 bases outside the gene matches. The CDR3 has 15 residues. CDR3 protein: CASSPPLQGADEQFF. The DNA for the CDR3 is TGTGCCAGCTCACCACCGCTTCAGGGGGCTGATGAGCAGTTCTTC.

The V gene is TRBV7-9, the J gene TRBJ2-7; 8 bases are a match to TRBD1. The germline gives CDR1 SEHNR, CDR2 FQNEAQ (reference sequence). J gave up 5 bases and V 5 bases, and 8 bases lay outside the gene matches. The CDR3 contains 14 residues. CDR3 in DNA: TGTGCCAGCAGCCTTGGACAGGGTATTCACGAGCAGTACTTC. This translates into CASSLGQGIHEQYF.

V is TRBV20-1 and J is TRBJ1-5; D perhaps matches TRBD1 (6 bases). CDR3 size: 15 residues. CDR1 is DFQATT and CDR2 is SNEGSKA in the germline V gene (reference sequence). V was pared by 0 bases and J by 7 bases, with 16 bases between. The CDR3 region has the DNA TGCAGTGCTAGAGAAGATAGCCCGGGGGGCCAGCCCCAGCATTTT. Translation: CSAREDSPGGQPQHF.

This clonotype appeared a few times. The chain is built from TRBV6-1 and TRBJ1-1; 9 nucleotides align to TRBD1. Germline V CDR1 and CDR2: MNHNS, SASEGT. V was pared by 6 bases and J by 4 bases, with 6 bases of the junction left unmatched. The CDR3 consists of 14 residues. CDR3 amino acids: CASRRDREGTEAFF. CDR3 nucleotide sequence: TGTGCCAGCAGGCGGGACAGGGAGGGCACTGAAGCTTTCTTT.

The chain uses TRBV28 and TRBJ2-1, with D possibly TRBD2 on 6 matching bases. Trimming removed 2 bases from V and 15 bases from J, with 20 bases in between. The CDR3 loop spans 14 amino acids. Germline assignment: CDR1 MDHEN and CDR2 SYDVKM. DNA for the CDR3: TGTGCCAGCAGTTTAATGGGACTGGAGGCTAGGGGGTTCTTC. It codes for CASSLMGLEARGFF.

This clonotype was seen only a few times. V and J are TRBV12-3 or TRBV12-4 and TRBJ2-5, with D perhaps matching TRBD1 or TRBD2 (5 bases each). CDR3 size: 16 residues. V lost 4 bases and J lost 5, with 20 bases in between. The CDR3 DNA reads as TGTGCCAGCAGTTCCGGGTGGGGGAGCGGTGGGGAGACCCAGTACTTC. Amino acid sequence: CASSSGWGSGGETQYF.

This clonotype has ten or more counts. CDR3 nucleotides: TGCGCCAGCAGCCAAGGGCTAGCGGCTGAGCAGTTCTTC. It is translated as CASSQGLAAEQFF. The chain employs TRBV4-3 and TRBJ2-1; 7 bases match TRBD2. The length of the CDR3 is 13 residues. The trim removed 1 base at V and 9 bases at J, leaving 3 bases unmatched. In germline, CDR1 is LGHNA, CDR2 YSLEER.

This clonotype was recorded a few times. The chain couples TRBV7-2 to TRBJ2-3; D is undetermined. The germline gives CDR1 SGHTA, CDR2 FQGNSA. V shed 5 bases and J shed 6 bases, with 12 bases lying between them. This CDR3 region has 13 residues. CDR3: CASSRNTRDTQYF. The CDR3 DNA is TGTGCCAGCAGCCGAAACACGAGGGATACGCAGTATTTT.

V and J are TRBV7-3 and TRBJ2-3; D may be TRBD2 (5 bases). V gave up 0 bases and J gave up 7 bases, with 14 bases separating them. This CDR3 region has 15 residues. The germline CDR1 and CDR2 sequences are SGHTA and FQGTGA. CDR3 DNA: TGTGCCAGCAGCTTAACACCCAGACTCGGGAATACGCAGTATTTT. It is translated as CASSLTPRLGNTQYF.

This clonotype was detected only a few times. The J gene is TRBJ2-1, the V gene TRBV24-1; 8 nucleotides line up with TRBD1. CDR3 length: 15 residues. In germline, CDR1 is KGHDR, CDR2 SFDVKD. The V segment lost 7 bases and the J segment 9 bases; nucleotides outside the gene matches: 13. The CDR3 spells CATRGPPGQGGEQFF. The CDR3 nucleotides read TGTGCCACCAGGGGCCCGCCAGGACAGGGAGGTGAGCAGTTCTTC.